These T cell receptor delta chains were read from a single sample in a study of Vδ1+ human thymocytes. TCRdb re-processed the multiplex PCR reads via CATT. The sample lists about 75,000 delta-chain clones; around 35% were seen once. The sample comprised Vdelta1+ gamma-delta thymocytes from the thymus. The receptors were gathered from a boy less than two years old who had congenital heart surgery. CDR3s include the opening cysteine and the closing phenylalanine or tryptophan. A D gene is named only where the DNA matches it firmly. Clone size, where shown, is once, few, many, or a class for clones that have expanded.

TRDV2	TRDD3	-	TRDJ1	CATVPSRYWGFPTDKLIF	TGTGCCACCGTCCCCTCTCGTTACTGGGGGTTCCCCACCGATAAACTCATCTTT
TRDV1	TRDD3	-	TRDJ1	CALGEYTLLPTGGNGTDKLIF	TGTGCTCTTGGGGAATATACTCTCCTCCCGACTGGGGGAAACGGCACCGATAAACTCATCTTT
TRDV1	-	-	TRDJ1	CALGVTFPFWLGDKLIF	TGTGCTCTTGGGGTAACTTTCCCATTCTGGTTGGGCGATAAACTCATCTTT
TRDV1	TRDD3	few	TRDJ1	CALGDCLGDNTDKLIF	TGTGCTCTTGGGGACTGCCTGGGGGATAACACCGATAAACTCATCTTC
TRDV1	-	few	TRDJ1	CALGHSFKGGTDKLIF	TGTGCTCTTGGGCACTCCTTTAAGGGGGGCACCGATAAACTCATCTTT
TRDV1	-	few	TRDJ1	CALLRRTTDKLIF	TGTGCTCTTTTAAGACGGACCACCGATAAACTCATCTTT
TRDV1	TRDD3	-	TRDJ1	CALGEEVRWGISPNDKLIF	TGTGCTCTTGGGGAAGAGGTACGCTGGGGGATAAGCCCTAACGATAAACTCATCTTT
TRDV2	TRDD3	-	TRDJ1	CACDPIVLGDLYTDKLIF	TGTGCCTGTGACCCCATTGTACTGGGGGACCTGTACACCGATAAACTCATCTTT
TRDV1	TRDD3	-	TRDJ1	CALGELVLLKLRGWGKLDTDKPIF	TGTGCTCTTGGGGAACTCGTTCTCTTGAAGCTACGAGGCTGGGGGAAATTAGACACCGATAAACCCATCTTT
TRDV1	TRDD3	few	TRDJ1	CALGEPCDWRVGDAPDKLIF	TGTGCTCTTGGGGAACCTTGTGACTGGAGGGTGGGGGATGCCCCCGATAAACTCATCTTT
TRDV1	TRDD3	-	TRDJ2	CALGDGDTVNSLTAQLFF	TGTGCTCTTGGGGACGGGGATACGGTAAACTCTTTGACAGCACAACTCTTCTTT
TRDV1	-	-	TRDJ1	CALVLTDKPIF	TGTGCTCTTGTCCTCACCGATAAACCCATCTTT
TRDV1	-	-	TRDJ1	CALGERPGLTDKLIF	TGTGCTCTTGGGGAACGCCCGGGCCTCACCGATAAACTCATCTTT
TRDV2	TRDD3	few	TRDJ1	CACDTGLGDTGHTDKLIF	TGTGCCTGTGACACCGGTCTGGGGGATACGGGGCACACCGATAAACTCATCTTT
TRDV1	TRDD3	-	TRDJ1	CALGGPPTGGSSWTDKLIF	TGTGCTCTTGGGGGCCCACCTACCGGGGGATCCTCGTGGACCGATAAACTCATCTTT
TRDV1	TRDD2	-	TRDJ1	CALGGAFLKSLYTDKLIF	TGTGCTCTTGGGGGAGCCTTCCTTAAATCCCTTTACACCGATAAACTCATCTTT
TRDV1	TRDD3	few	TRDJ1	CALGETLGWRAGGHLDLYTDKLIF	TGTGCTCTTGGGGAAACCCTAGGTTGGCGGGCTGGGGGTCACCTCGATTTGTACACCGATAAACTCATCTTT
TRDV1	TRDD3	-	TRDJ1	CALGEFRARTGIRRLTDKLIF	TGTGCTCTTGGGGAATTCCGGGCTAGAACAGGGATACGGAGGCTCACCGATAAACTCATCTTT
TRDV1	TRDD3	once	TRDJ1	CALGVKLDTGGFYTDKLIF	TGTGCTCTTGGGGTCAAACTTGATACTGGGGGGTTTTACACCGATAAACTCATCTTT
TRDV1	-	few	TRDJ1	CALGEISETPTLTYTDKLIF	TGTGCTCTTGGGGAAATATCGGAGACGCCTACCCTGACTTACACCGATAAACTCATCTTT
TRDV1	TRDD3	few	TRDJ1	CALALCPLGDTGDKLIF	TGTGCTCTTGCACTATGTCCTCTGGGGGATACCGGCGATAAACTCATCTTT
TRDV1	TRDD3	-	TRDJ1	CALGDSSAGGYPTDKLIF	TGTGCTCTTGGGGATAGCTCGGCTGGGGGATACCCAACCGATAAACTCATCTTT
TRDV1	-	-	TRDJ1	CALGDSQEVPSYVYWGKKTDKLIF	TGTGCTCTTGGGGATTCACAAGAAGTGCCTTCCTACGTTTACTGGGGGAAAAAAACCGATAAACTCATCTTT
TRDV1	-	-	TRDJ1	CALGPQGGGPYTDKLIF	TGTGCTCTTGGGCCCCAGGGCGGGGGACCGTACACCGATAAACTCATCTTT
TRDV1	TRDD3	-	TRDJ1	CALGARLPPGGSKTDKLIF	TGTGCTCTTGGGGCCCGTCTTCCTCCTGGGGGATCAAAGACCGATAAACTCATCTTT
TRDV1	-	-	TRDJ1	CALGAPSYKLIF	TGTGCTCTTGGGGCTCCCAGTTATAAACTCATCTTT
TRDV1	TRDD3	-	TRDJ1	CALGKPSSTGGQPPRGTDKLIF	TGTGCTCTTGGCAAACCCTCGAGTACTGGGGGGCAACCTCCACGTGGTACCGATAAACTCATCTTT